The 29 T cell receptor beta chains reported below all come from one sample, sequenced in a study of cytomegalovirus exposure and HLA in healthy donors (dated by TCRdb to the late 2010s). The protocol used for the library was the immunoSEQ multiplex PCR assay. For the multiplex PCR, a mixture combining 60 forward primers for TCR Vbeta segments and 13 reverse primers for TCR Jbeta segments was used. Drawn from immuneACCESS, this table holds only the in-frame rearrangements with V and J called that TCRdb kept. Clones are partly lost; checked studies trace under half to an unresolved V gene and leave the rest unexplained. A total of approximately 190,000 clones appear in this sample, roughly four fifths of them only once. Roughly 3.6% of the sample goes to the ten largest clones. The sample consisted of PBMCs. The receptors stem from a man aged 35-49 years in good health and CMV-seropositive.

The chain has TRBV10-3 and TRBJ1-1; the match to TRBD1 covers 9 bases. V trimming: 2 bases; J trimming: 6 bases; junction bases outside the gene matches: 7. Germline-derived CDR1 and CDR2 are ENHRY and SYGVKD. The CDR3 loop spans 15 amino acids. Here the CDR3 reads CAISEQEQGASEAFF. Here the CDR3 DNA reads TGTGCCATCAGTGAGCAGGAACAGGGGGCGTCTGAAGCTTTCTTT.

CDR3 loop: CASSIGHGDSGANVLTF. The DNA of the CDR3 is TGTGCCAGCAGCATCGGCCACGGGGACTCTGGGGCCAACGTCCTGACTTTC. The chain uses TRBV7-9 and TRBJ2-6; D is perhaps TRBD2 (5 bases). V was cut by 5 bases and J by 0 bases, with 14 bases left in between. Germline CDR1 and CDR2: SEHNR and FQNEAQ (reference sequence). This CDR3 is built from 17 residues.

V usage is TRBV27 and J usage is TRBJ2-7; D is undetermined. Germline V gives CDR1 MNHEY, CDR2 SMNVEV (reference sequence). This CDR3 is built from 13 residues. The germline V and J ends were trimmed by 5 bases and 3 bases, with 11 bases remaining between them. The CDR3 loop reads CASSQLPNYEQYF. In DNA, the CDR3 is TGTGCCAGCAGTCAACTCCCCAACTACGAGCAGTACTTC.

This chain connects TRBV6-5 to TRBJ2-3; 9 bases fit TRBD2. This CDR3 has 16 residues. Germline V gene lookup returns CDR1 MNHEY and CDR2 SVGAGI. With V trimmed by 2 bases and J by 2 bases, 5 bases remained unmatched. DNA of the CDR3: TGTGCCAGCAGTTACGGTTTAGCGGGAGACACAGATACGCAGTATTTT. It encodes CASSYGLAGDTDTQYF.

The V call is TRBV18, the J call TRBJ1-1; D is unresolved. Looked up from germline, CDR1 is KGHSH and CDR2 is LQKENI. V lost 2 bases to trimming and J lost 1 base, with 8 bases between them. CDR3 length equals 14 residues. The chain's CDR3 is CASSPGAQNTEAFF. DNA for the CDR3: TGTGCCAGCTCACCAGGAGCCCAGAACACTGAAGCTTTCTTT.

The rearrangement uses TRBV7-9 and TRBJ2-7, with 8 bases identical to TRBD2. Germline trimming cut 3 bases from V and 6 bases from J; bases unmatched to any gene: 7. The V gene's germline CDR1 is SEHNR and CDR2 FQNEAQ (reference sequence). The length of the CDR3 is 14 residues. The CDR3 bases are TGTGCCAGCAGCTTCCTCGGGGGGGCATCCGAGCAGTACTTC. Protein: CASSFLGGASEQYF.

V gene TRBV28 combines with J gene TRBJ1-2; no firm D call. Between the trimmed V and J ends, which lost 8 bases and 8 bases, there was a span of 12 bases. This CDR3 has 11 amino acids. The germline V gene has CDR1 MDHEN and CDR2 SYDVKM. The DNA of the CDR3 is TGTGCCAGCGGCCGCGGGGTAGGCTACACCTTC. This codes for CASGRGVGYTF.

The chain couples TRBV29-1 to TRBJ2-7; D not resolved. The CDR3 is 11 residues long. Germline-derived CDR1 and CDR2 are SQVTM and ANQGSEA. V lost 2 bases and J 3 bases, leaving 5 bases between the germline ends. CDR3 bases: TGCAGCGTTGAAATCCACTACGAGCAGTACTTC. Translation: CSVEIHYEQYF.

The V gene is TRBV28, the J gene TRBJ2-3; D is perhaps TRBD2 (6 bases). With 6 bases removed from V and 7 bases from J, the gap between germline ends came to 20 bases. The CDR3 totals 15 residues. CDR1 and CDR2 from the germline V gene are MDHEN and SYDVKM. This CDR3 reads CASSSSALGLNTQYF. CDR3 sequence (DNA): TGTGCCAGCAGCTCCTCTGCTCTGGGACTTAATACGCAGTATTTT.

This chain uses TRBV19 with TRBJ2-1; D is possibly TRBD1 (6 bases). This CDR3 contains 15 residues. Germline lookup yields CDR1 LNHDA and CDR2 SQIVND (reference sequence). Trimming took off 6 bases at V and 0 bases at J, with 12 bases between the two ends. The CDR3 loop reads CASSTGTNSYNEQFF. The CDR3 DNA reads TGTGCCAGTAGCACCGGGACAAACTCCTACAATGAGCAGTTCTTC. Full variable domain (remainder filled in from reference TRBV19 and TRBJ2-1): DGGITQSPKYLFRKEGQNVTLSCEQNLNHDAMYWYRQDPGQGLRLIYYSQIVNDFQKGDIAEGYSVSREKKESFPLTVTSAQKNPTAFYLCASSTGTNSYNEQFFGPGTRLTVL.

This rearrangement joins TRBV6-6 to TRBJ2-7; 7 nucleotides match TRBD1. CDR1 is MNHNY, CDR2 SVGAGI, per germline (reference sequence). This CDR3 spans 13 amino acids. V was clipped by 5 bases and J by 3 bases; unmatched bases: 4. The CDR3 reads CASSHRGGYEQYF. In DNA, the CDR3 is TGTGCCAGCAGTCACAGGGGCGGCTACGAGCAGTACTTC.

This clone was seen only once. The chain links TRBV19 to TRBJ2-7; TRBD2 matches 7 bases. The germline V gene encodes CDR1 LNHDA and CDR2 SQIVND (reference sequence). Germline trimming cut 9 bases from V and 3 bases from J; bases unmatched to any gene: 8. The CDR3 extends over 13 amino acids. CDR3 DNA: TGTGCCAGCAACTCGGCGGGGGACTACGAGCAGTACTTC. Translating it yields CASNSAGDYEQYF.

Turning to this clone: One end of the junction fails to match germline, which may point to a read error. The chain employs TRBV7-9 and TRBJ1-2; TRBD1 matches 7 bases. The CDR3 runs to 14 residues. The germline V gene has CDR1 SEHNR and CDR2 FQNEAQ (reference sequence). Here the CDR3 reads CSSSLSDRVEGYTF. The CDR3 nucleotides read TGTTCCAGCAGCTTGAGTGACAGGGTGGAAGGCTACACCTTC.

The rearrangement joins TRBV2 to TRBJ2-5; weak D call: TRBD2 (5 bases). The CDR3 extends over 12 amino acids. With 8 bases removed from V and 3 bases from J, the gap between germline ends came to 10 bases. Germline assignment: CDR1 SNHLY and CDR2 FYNNEI. CDR3 sequence (DNA): TGTGCCAGCGGACTGGTCGAAGAGACCCAGTACTTC. Translated: CASGLVEETQYF. Looking up the rest from reference TRBV2 and TRBJ2-5 gives the full variable domain: EPEVTQTPSHQVTQMGQEVILRCVPISNHLYFYWYRQILGQKVEFLVSFYNNEISEKSEIFDDQFSVERPDGSNFTLKIRSTKLEDSAMYFCASGLVEETQYFGPGTRLLVL.

The chain has TRBV7-2 and TRBJ1-1; D gene unclear. Looked up from germline, CDR1 is SGHTA and CDR2 is FQGNSA. This CDR3 is built from 16 residues. Trimming took off 4 bases at V and 5 bases at J, with 20 bases between the two ends. This chain's CDR3 is CASSSRGAQTGTEAFF. The CDR3 nucleotides are TGTGCCAGCAGCTCCCGAGGTGCCCAGACCGGGACTGAAGCTTTCTTT.

In this sample, this clone turned up a few times. The chain joins TRBV5-6 to TRBJ1-1, with D perhaps matching TRBD1 (6 bases). Trimming took 0 bases from V and 0 from J, leaving 12 bases between them. Germline assignment: CDR1 SGHDT and CDR2 YYEEEE. The CDR3 is made up of 16 amino acids. The CDR3 here is CASSLGQGLMNTEAFF. CDR3 DNA sequence: TGTGCCAGCAGCTTGGGTCAGGGGCTTATGAACACTGAAGCTTTCTTT.

This chain links TRBV5-1 with TRBJ2-1; possible D gene TRBD2, 5 bases. V lost 0 bases to trimming and J lost 4 bases, with 11 bases between them. Germline CDR1 SGHRS, CDR2 YFSETQ. The CDR3 totals 15 residues. This CDR3 is CASSLGGNLYNEQFF. The CDR3 DNA sequence: TGCGCCAGCAGCTTGGGAGGGAACCTTTACAATGAGCAGTTCTTC.

For this clone: The sample contains more than one DNA sequence encoding this CDR3. This chain uses TRBV7-6 with TRBJ2-2, with D maybe TRBD2 (6 bases). The V end lost 1 base, the J end lost 2 bases, and 8 bases lay between the germline ends. This CDR3 contains 15 residues. Germline loops: CDR1 SGHVS, CDR2 FNYEAQ. The CDR3 bases are TGTGCCAGCAGCTTAGGGACTACAAACACCGGGGAGCTGTTTTTT. As protein: CASSLGTTNTGELFF.

V and J are TRBV7-8 and TRBJ2-3; 8 bases are shared with TRBD1. V gave up 5 bases and J gave up 4 bases; unmatched junction bases: 8. CDR1 SGHVS and CDR2 FQNEAQ come from the germline V gene. CDR3 length: 15 residues. The CDR3 DNA is TGTGCCAGCAGCCAACAGGGGGGTAACGCAGATACGCAGTATTTT. It codes for CASSQQGGNADTQYF. The full variable domain, in which reference TRBV7-8 and TRBJ2-3 provide the parts outside the CDR3, is GAGVSQSPRYKVAKRGQDVALRCDPISGHVSLFWYQQALGQGPEFLTYFQNEAQLDKSGLPSDRFFAERPEGSVSTLKIQRTQQEDSAVYLCASSQQGGNADTQYFGPGTRLTVL.

The genes are TRBV7-9 and TRBJ2-5; TRBD2 is a possible D gene (6 bases). Trimming pared 5 bases from V and 7 bases from J, leaving 17 bases between. The V gene's germline CDR1 is SEHNR and CDR2 FQNEAQ (reference sequence). The CDR3 has 14 amino acids. The CDR3 DNA is TGTGCCAGCAGCCCGTCCGGGACTCCGGGGACCCAGTACTTC. It codes for CASSPSGTPGTQYF.

The V call is TRBV5-1, the J call TRBJ2-2, with 10 bases matching TRBD2. Germline CDR1 and CDR2: SGHRS and YFSETQ. V lost 2 bases and J lost 5; bases outside the gene matches: 0. This CDR3 region has 14 residues. The CDR3 region is CASSLAGGTGELFF. CDR3 in DNA: TGCGCCAGCAGCTTAGCGGGAGGGACCGGGGAGCTGTTTTTT.

V and J are TRBV5-1 and TRBJ1-2; D may be TRBD1 (5 bases). The CDR3 spans 14 residues. V gave up 1 base and J gave up 4 bases, with 11 bases separating them. The germline gives CDR1 SGHRS, CDR2 YFSETQ. DNA for the CDR3: TGCGCCAGCAGCTTGTCAGGGTTTGGCTATGGCTACACCTTC. Its translation: CASSLSGFGYGYTF.

The chain uses TRBV15 and TRBJ2-2, with a tentative D call TRBD2 (6 bases). The CDR3 has 14 residues. CDR1 and CDR2 (germline): LNHNV, YYDKDF (reference sequence). Trimming stripped 3 bases from V and 4 bases from J, with 9 bases between. The CDR3: CATSSRLGTGELFF. CDR3 DNA sequence: TGTGCCACCAGCAGCCGACTAGGCACCGGGGAGCTGTTTTTT.

A few counts support this clone. The gene calls are TRBV11-3 and TRBJ2-3; perhaps TRBD2 as D (6 bases). This CDR3 is 12 amino acids long. CDR1 and CDR2 from the germline V gene are SGHNT and YENEEA. Trimming removed 3 bases from V and 5 bases from J, with 6 bases in between. The CDR3 DNA reads as TGTGCCAGCAGCTTCGGGGGAGATACGCAGTATTTT. Protein: CASSFGGDTQYF.

The chain combines TRBV15 with TRBJ1-5, with unresolved D. The CDR3 consists of 17 residues. Trimming took 0 bases from V and 7 from J, leaving 19 bases between them. Germline V CDR1 and CDR2: LNHNV, YYDKDF (reference sequence). CDR3 nucleotides: TGTGCCACCAGCAGAGATCCTGGCCCGGCGGGTTACCAGCCCCAGCATTTT. Translation gives CATSRDPGPAGYQPQHF.

This chain uses TRBV18 with TRBJ2-1; TRBD2 is a possible D gene (6 bases). Germline CDR1 reads KGHSH; CDR2 reads LQKENI. The V and J ends lost 6 bases and 3 bases respectively, with 9 bases between them. CDR3 length: 13 amino acids. The CDR3 DNA reads TGTGCCAGCTCTTCGCGGGACTACAATGAGCAGTTCTTC. This gives the protein CASSSRDYNEQFF. Full variable domain (missing parts from reference TRBV18 and TRBJ2-1): NAGVMQNPRHLVRRRGQEARLRCSPMKGHSHVYWYRQLPEEGLKFMVYLQKENIIDESGMPKERFSAEFPKEGPSILRIQQVVRGDSAAYFCASSSRDYNEQFFGPGTRLTVL.

V usage is TRBV10-3 and J usage is TRBJ2-1, with TRBD2 matching 8 bases. V dropped 10 bases and J dropped 5; count of bases not matched to a gene: 7. Germline CDR1 ENHRY, CDR2 SYGVKD. This CDR3 spans 13 amino acids. The CDR3 nucleotides read TGTGCCAGCACTAGCGGTATAAACAATGAGCAGTTCTTC. This encodes CASTSGINNEQFF.

The V and J genes are TRBV7-2 and TRBJ2-5; TRBD2 aligns across 7 bases. The V gene's germline CDR1 is SGHTA and CDR2 FQGNSA. CDR3 length equals 14 residues. Unmatched junction bases numbered 3, after V lost 2 bases and J lost 3 bases. Written as DNA, the CDR3 is TGTGCCAGCAGCTTACAGCGGGGAAAAGAGACCCAGTACTTC. Translated, it gives CASSLQRGKETQYF.

This chain connects TRBV5-1 to TRBJ2-3; 10 positions match TRBD1. The CDR3 runs to 15 residues. V was pared by 5 bases and J by 4 bases, with 7 bases of the junction left unmatched. Germline-derived CDR1 and CDR2 are SGHRS and YFSETQ. CDR3 sequence reads: CASSDGQGGADTQYF. CDR3 nucleotide sequence: TGCGCCAGCAGTGACGGACAGGGGGGAGCAGATACGCAGTATTTT.